This is a list of T cell receptor beta chains from one sample in a study of T-cell reconstitution after alpha-beta-depleted transplantation in children. TCRdb processed the PCR reads anew with MiXCR; each CDR3 protein has one entry. The data show some 220,000 distinct CDR3 sequences, about a tenth seen once. Here the sequenced sample was PBMCs from the stem cell graft donor, taken from the stem cell graft. The receptors were sampled from a human donor who donated a stem cell graft to a child with acute lymphoblastic leukemia. CDR3s include the opening cysteine and the closing phenylalanine or tryptophan. Fields, in order: D gene, CDR3 length, J gene, clone size, V gene, CDR3 DNA, CDR3 protein. A D gene is named only where the DNA matches it firmly. Size values are once, few and many counts, or a class for expanded clones, and some rows have none.

NA,15,TRBJ1-1,few,TRBV4-1,TGCGCCAGCAGCCTCCGGACAGATCAGAACACTGAAGCTTTCTTT,CASSLRTDQNTEAFF
NA,16,TRBJ2-2,few,TRBV12-3/TRBV12-4,TGTGCCAGCAGTTTAGTGATAGGGGCTAACACCGGGGAGCTGTTTTTT,CASSLVIGANTGELFF
TRBD1,13,TRBJ1-4,many,TRBV5-1,TGCGCCAGCAGGGAGACAGGGGCCGAAAAACTGTTTTTT,CASRETGAEKLFF
NA,17,TRBJ1-4,NA,TRBV12-3/TRBV12-4,TGTGCCAGCAGTTTTCTACCGGGACGGATGAGTAATGAAAAACTGTTTTTT,CASSFLPGRMSNEKLFF
NA,11,TRBJ1-1,NA,TRBV11-2,TGTGCCAGCAGCTTGGGACCCAAAGCTTTCTTT,CASSLGPKAFF
TRBD2,16,TRBJ2-3,many,TRBV25-1,TGTGCCAGCAGTGCCCATATGGGGGGGAATCTTGATACGCAGTATTTT,CASSAHMGGNLDTQYF
NA,11,TRBJ2-7,many,TRBV5-6,TGTGCCAGCAGCTATGACACGGGACAAGTCTTC,CASSYDTGQVF
NA,11,TRBJ2-1,many,TRBV20-1,TGCAGTGCTACGAGATACAATGAGCAGTTCTTC,CSATRYNEQFF
NA,13,TRBJ1-1,NA,TRBV19,TGTGCCAGTAGTGCGCAACAGGGTGCTGAAGCTTTCTTT,CASSAQQGAEAFF
NA,15,TRBJ1-1,many,TRBV3-1,TGTGCCAGCAGCCAAGTTGGGGGGGGGAGACGTGAAGCTTTCTTT,CASSQVGGGRREAFF
NA,14,TRBJ2-2,many,TRBV20-1,TGCAGTGCTAGGCCAGGGGAGGTTCCCGGGGAGCTGTTTTTT,CSARPGEVPGELFF
NA,16,TRBJ2-3,few,TRBV7-9,TGTGCCAGCGTCTCGGGGGGCGGAGGTGGTACAGATACGCAGTATTTT,CASVSGGGGGTDTQYF
NA,13,TRBJ1-2,few,TRBV10-3,TGTGCCCTCGGGGGGGCATTTAACTATGGCTACACCTTC,CALGGAFNYGYTF
NA,14,TRBJ1-1,many,TRBV12-3/TRBV12-4,TGTGCCAGCAGGACGGACGTACTGAACACTGAAGCTTTCTTT,CASRTDVLNTEAFF
NA,14,TRBJ1-5,few,TRBV6-1,TGTGCCAGCGGCCTGGGGGCAGGCAATCAGCCCCAGCATTTT,CASGLGAGNQPQHF
TRBD2,16,TRBJ2-2,many,TRBV12-3/TRBV12-4,TGTGCCAGCAGCCGGACTAGCGGGGTAGGGACCGGGGAGCTGTTTTTT,CASSRTSGVGTGELFF
NA,12,TRBJ2-2,many,TRBV5-1,TGCGCCAGCAGCCGGGACACCGGGGAGCTGTTTTTT,CASSRDTGELFF
NA,13,TRBJ1-2,NA,TRBV20-1,TGCAGTGCTAGAGACCAACAACACTATGGCTACACCTTC,CSARDQQHYGYTF
NA,14,TRBJ1-1,many,TRBV2,TGTGCCAGCAGTACCCAGCCCGGACCGCTGGGAGCTTTCTTT,CASSTQPGPLGAFF
NA,15,TRBJ2-7,many,TRBV5-6,TGTGCCAGCAGCCCCCCGGCCGGGCTGGATTCCGAGCAGTACTTC,CASSPPAGLDSEQYF
TRBD1,16,TRBJ1-4,many,TRBV6-1,TGTGCCAGCAGTGAAGGGACAGGGGTCGGTAATGAAAAACTGTTTTTT,CASSEGTGVGNEKLFF
TRBD1,15,TRBJ1-2,NA,TRBV11-2,TGTGCCAGCAGCCCTCGACAGGGGGCGAGCTATGGCTACACCTTC,CASSPRQGASYGYTF
NA,13,TRBJ1-6,few,TRBV2,TGTGCCAGCAGTGAAAATAGGTTCTCACCCCTCCACTTT,CASSENRFSPLHF
NA,15,TRBJ1-1,few,TRBV7-9,TGTGCCAGCAGCTTTGTGCAGGGGACTAACACTGAAGCTTTCTTT,CASSFVQGTNTEAFF
NA,16,TRBJ1-1,NA,TRBV7-8,TGTGCCAGCAGCTTAAAGGACAGCCTTTTGCACACTGAAGCTTTCTTT,CASSLKDSLLHTEAFF
NA,15,TRBJ1-4,few,TRBV7-2,TGTGCCAGCAGCTTAGCGAGAGCCTTGGGGGAAAAACTGTTTTTT,CASSLARALGEKLFF
NA,14,TRBJ2-1,many,TRBV20-1,TGCAGTGCCAGACTAGTGGGCTCCTACAATGAGCAGTTCTTC,CSARLVGSYNEQFF
TRBD2,15,TRBJ2-2,few,TRBV11-2,TGTGCCAGCAGCCGACTAGCGGGGGGGGCCGGGGAGCTGTTTTTT,CASSRLAGGAGELFF
TRBD2,16,TRBJ2-7,many,TRBV7-2,TGTGCCAGCAGCCCTCTAGCGGGGGGGCTCCTGGACGAGCAGTACTTC,CASSPLAGGLLDEQYF
NA,13,TRBJ2-7,NA,TRBV20-1,TGCAGTGCCTCCGCTAGGTCGCGCTACGAGCAGTACTTC,CSASARSRYEQYF
NA,18,TRBJ1-1,few,TRBV11-1,TGTGCCAGCAGCCCTCCGAACGGACCCAAGAACGGCAAAGCTGAAGCTTTCTTT,CASSPPNGPKNGKAEAFF
NA,17,TRBJ2-3,NA,TRBV4-2,TGTGCCAGCAGCCACGGACGGATGAGAACTAGCACAGATACGCAGTATTTT,CASSHGRMRTSTDTQYF
NA,17,TRBJ1-1,many,TRBV4-3,TGCGCCAGCAGCCAAGAACTCGGGCAGGGTATGAACACTGAAGCTTTCTTT,CASSQELGQGMNTEAFF
NA,16,TRBJ2-2,few,TRBV7-9,TGTGCCAGCAGCTCCGCCCCGGCGGGGAACACCGGGGAGCTGTTTTTT,CASSSAPAGNTGELFF
NA,16,TRBJ2-7,NA,TRBV12-3/TRBV12-4,TGTGCCAGCAGTCACTGGGGGGGGGGCAGCTCCTACGAGCAGTACTTC,CASSHWGGGSSYEQYF
TRBD2,12,TRBJ2-3,many,TRBV10-3,TGTGCCATCGCGGGGGGCACAGATACGCAGTATTTT,CAIAGGTDTQYF
NA,15,TRBJ2-3,few,TRBV5-4,TGTGCCAGCAGGAAATCGACAGGAGTCACAGATACGCAGTATTTT,CASRKSTGVTDTQYF
TRBD2,16,TRBJ2-1,many,TRBV6-2/TRBV6-3,TGTGCCAGCAGACCGCTGCGGGGGGGCCCCTACAATGAGCAGTTCTTC,CASRPLRGGPYNEQFF
NA,17,TRBJ1-5,many,TRBV7-8,TGTGCCAGCAGCTTATCCCGGGGTCCGCTAAGGGATCAGCCCCAGCATTTT,CASSLSRGPLRDQPQHF
NA,15,TRBJ2-3,many,TRBV20-1,TGCAGTGCCAAACTGGGAGGGGGTGGCACAGATACGCAGTATTTT,CSAKLGGGGTDTQYF
NA,13,TRBJ2-6,many,TRBV29-1,TGCAGCGTTAGGACCGAGGGGGCCAACGTCCTGACTTTC,CSVRTEGANVLTF